This record covers a single TCR beta chain. This clonotype was recorded at least ten times. There is no known antigen for this receptor. No quality values exist for individual bases; no much larger clone is one base distant. Hyperthyroidism was defined as stable when no progression to ophthalmopathy occurred within 18 months of follow-up. The hyperthyroidism patients were 18 to 65 years old and newly diagnosed, with a disease duration of less than 2 months. Patients with other autoimmune diseases, uncontrolled infections, pregnancy or lactation were excluded from the study. Diagnosis relied on clinical symptoms, serum thyroxine, TRAb, thyroid ultrasound and orbital computed tomography. PBMCs were isolated from 7.5 to 10 ml of fresh peripheral blood by Ficoll-Paque density gradient centrifugation. Total RNA was extracted using Trizol reagent, and RNA quality was checked on an Agilent 2100 Bioanalyzer.

This entry belongs to a study of Graves' ophthalmopathy and Graves' hyperthyroidism (dated by TCRdb to the late 2010s). For context, the study as a whole: Peripheral blood samples were taken at the time of initial diagnosis, before any treatment was given. An independent validation cohort comprised some 19 hyperthyroidism patients and roughly 15 patients who later progressed from hyperthyroidism to ophthalmopathy. To explore V-J signatures distinguishing ophthalmopathy from hyperthyroidism, a discovery set of around 100 patients (about 41 ophthalmopathy, 57 stable hyperthyroidism) was enrolled. Following sampling, methimazole starting at 30 mg daily was administered to hyperthyroidism patients, and high-dose intravenous methylprednisolone was administered to ophthalmopathy patients. TCR beta repertoire signatures were used to distinguish Graves' ophthalmopathy from Graves' hyperthyroidism and to predict progression to ophthalmopathy. In roughly 6 hyperthyroidism patients, T-cell repertoires of thyroid tissue and blood were compared. The 95 to 100 discovery patients were randomly split 7:3 into training and test sets. In total, 135 blood samples were TCR-sequenced: roughly 45 ophthalmopathy, over 70 hyperthyroidism and roughly 17 hyperthyroidism-to-ophthalmopathy patients.

What the work shows at the level of the full study, not this receptor alone: No statistical method was used to set the sample size in advance, and the investigators knew which group each participant was assigned to. In validation, the model predicted ophthalmopathy progression with about 71% sensitivity and 72% to 80% specificity; about a dozen predicted patients were CT-confirmed with GO in a median of approximately 6.2 months. Ophthalmopathy was separated from stable hyperthyroidism by the 13-signature model with 87.88% sensitivity and less than 82% specificity in cross-validation and with 80%/75% in the test set. Most of the expanded thyroid clonotypes with a frequency above 0.001 were also detected in blood, and it was suggested that the thyroid immune response may be reflected by blood repertoires.

TCR beta CDR3 regions were amplified from RNA transcripts for repertoire sequencing. The first round was an RT-PCR using HTBI primers with the Qiagen OneStep RT-PCR kit, and this first round was followed by a second-round multiplex PCR, then size selection and purification. The libraries underwent paired-end sequencing with 100 bp reads on an Illumina HiSeq2000. In the paper's pipeline: Reads were processed with SOAPnuke, discarding reads with adapters, uncalled bases, mean Phred below 15, or no exact constant-primer or identifier match. High-quality paired reads were merged with COPE v1.2.5. Each unique nucleotide sequence was treated as a clonotype, and MiTCR v1.1 was used to align the clonotypes to the IMGT TRB V, D and J references. Analysis was restricted to V-J combinations with a frequency above 0.0001, which covered 99.2% of repertoires. For each V-J combination, a TCR clonal expansion and chaos score was defined as F50 clonal expansion divided by the chaos observed in the TCRdist matrix. Features were reduced by Welch's t-statistics and random forest to 10 to 15 V-J combinations, which fed a naive Bayes classifier. Thyroid-blood repertoire similarity was quantified with the Morisita-Horn index. The raw public reads went through TCRdb reprocessing: fastp at Q25, MiXCR clone calling, in-frame beta chains kept. Each entry is one CDR3 protein sequence, shown with its most common DNA and genes. The V and J calls here are based on TCRdb, not the publication. This sample comprises 400,000 to 450,000 distinct CDR3 sequences, 20% to 25% of them detected only once. Roughly 3% of the sample goes to the ten largest clones.

V loses 3 bases, J loses 2 bases, and the germline ends lie 13 bases apart. There are 15 amino acids in the CDR3, from cysteine to phenylalanine inclusive. The CDR3 DNA has 45 bases and is translated from base 1. CDR1 is given as SGHAT and CDR2 as FQDESV, both from the germline V gene (reference sequence). Rearrangement joined TRBV11-1 to TRBJ2-5, with the D gene uncertain. The sequenced material came from peripheral blood. The sequence derives from a woman aged 18-30 years with stable Graves' hyperthyroidism. Donor details come from another sample of the same person, matched by shared clones. The bases are TGTGCCAGCAGCTTTAGAGTTTGGTTTCAAGAGACCCAGTACTTC. It translates as CASSFRVWFQETQYF.